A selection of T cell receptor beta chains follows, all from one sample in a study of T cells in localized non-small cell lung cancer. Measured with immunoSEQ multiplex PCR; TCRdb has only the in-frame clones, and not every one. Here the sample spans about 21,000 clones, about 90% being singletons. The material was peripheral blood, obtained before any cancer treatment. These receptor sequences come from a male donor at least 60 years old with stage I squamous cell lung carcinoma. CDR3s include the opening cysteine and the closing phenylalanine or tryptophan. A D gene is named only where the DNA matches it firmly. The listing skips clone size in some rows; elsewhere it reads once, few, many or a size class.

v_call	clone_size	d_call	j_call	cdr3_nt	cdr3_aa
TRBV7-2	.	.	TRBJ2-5	TGTGCCAGCAGCCGGGCCCTTGGGCAAGAGACCCAGTACTTC	CASSRALGQETQYF
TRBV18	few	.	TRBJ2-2	TGTGCCAGCTCACCACCCAACGGGATAGACACCGGGGAGCTGTTTTTT	CASSPPNGIDTGELFF
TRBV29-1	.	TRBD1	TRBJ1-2	TGCAGCGCCGCAACAGGGGCCTCGGTTAACTATGGCTACACCTTC	CSAATGASVNYGYTF
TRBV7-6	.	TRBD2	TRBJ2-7	TGTGCCAGCAGCTTCGGACTAGCGGGGGAGACCTACGAGCAGTACTTC	CASSFGLAGETYEQYF
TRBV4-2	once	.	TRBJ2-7	TGTGCCAGCAGCCAAGAGTTAGTACAGAGATACGAGCAGTACTTC	CASSQELVQRYEQYF
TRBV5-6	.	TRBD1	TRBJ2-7	TGTGCCAGCAGCTGGAAGGGACAGGTATCCTACGAGCAGTACTTC	CASSWKGQVSYEQYF
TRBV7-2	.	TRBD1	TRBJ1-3	TGTGCCAGCAGCTTCGGGACAGGGGATCCTGGAAACACCATATATTTT	CASSFGTGDPGNTIYF
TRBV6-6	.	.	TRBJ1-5	TGTGCCAGCAGACCCGGGACGTATAGCAATCAGCCCCAGCATTTT	CASRPGTYSNQPQHF
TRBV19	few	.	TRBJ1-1	TGTGCCAGTAGTTCGAGGGGAGGTGAAGCTTTCTTT	CASSSRGGEAFF
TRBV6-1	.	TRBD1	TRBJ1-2	TGTGCCAGCAGTGAACTTCCGGGACAGGGGTCTGGCTACACCTTC	CASSELPGQGSGYTF
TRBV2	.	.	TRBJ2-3	TGTGCCGCCTCAAGGGGGGACGGCCGCACAGATACGCAGTATTTT	CAASRGDGRTDTQYF